The sequence of this TCR beta chain was determined in a study of monozygotic twins with inflammatory bowel disease. With respect to this clonotype: Its specificity is unknown.

Per germline, CDR1 GTSNPN and CDR2 SVGIG (reference sequence). The CDR3 covers 19 residues. Findings and caveats of the study: Resolution of different T cell subtypes was not achieved. A single strong IBD-associated signal or clonotype was not supported by the findings.

During cDNA synthesis, UMIs that each contained a 6-nucleotide sample barcode were added by means of template switching. Using the 5' RACE reads, TCRdb records one entry per CDR3 protein without DNA. The repertoire shows about 140,000 distinct CDR3 sequences; the top ten hold roughly 2.5%. Without any T cell sorting, total RNA was isolated from whole blood. This sequence joins TRBV30 and TRBJ2-6; without DNA, the TCRdb call of TRBD1 cannot be checked. The source material was blood. The TCR comes from a human donor with ulcerative colitis or Crohn's disease, or a healthy co-twin of an affected twin (not recorded which). CDR3 amino acids: CAWIPDGRVGYYGANVLTF.